One and the same sample provided the 13 T cell receptor beta chains below, sequenced in a study of cytomegalovirus exposure and HLA in healthy donors. It was with 60 Vbeta and 13 Jbeta primers that the PCR ran. Method: immunoSEQ multiplex PCR; TCRdb's copy keeps in-frame clones and lacks some. The data show tens of thousands of clones, with around 75% seen just once and 9.5% to 15% held by the top ten. The specimen sequenced was PBMCs. These receptors were obtained from a man aged 70-80 years in good health and CMV-seronegative.

The chain couples TRBV10-1 to TRBJ1-6; 7 bases are shared with TRBD1. V lost 1 base and J lost 7; bases outside the gene matches: 1. CDR3 length: 14 amino acids. The germline gives CDR1 WNHNN, CDR2 SYGVQD (reference sequence). The CDR3 nucleotides are TGCGCCAGCAGTGAGTGGGACAGAAATTCACCCCTCCACTTT. Its protein product is CASSEWDRNSPLHF.

This chain connects TRBV19 to TRBJ2-3; perhaps TRBD2 as D (5 bases). Germline loops: CDR1 LNHDA, CDR2 SQIVND (reference sequence). V was shortened by 5 bases and J by 2 bases, with 11 bases between the two germline ends. The CDR3 length is 14 residues. This CDR3 is CASSPGMVTDTQYF. The DNA of the CDR3 is TGTGCCAGTAGTCCGGGAATGGTCACAGATACGCAGTATTTT.

This sequence joins TRBV30 and TRBJ1-5; 7 bases are shared with TRBD1. The length of the CDR3 is 14 residues. V was clipped by 3 bases and J by 2 bases; unmatched bases: 4. From germline, CDR1 is GTSNPN and CDR2 SVGIG (reference sequence). The CDR3, as DNA: TGTGCCTGGAGGTCGCAGGGGGGCAATCAGCCCCAGCATTTT. It codes for CAWRSQGGNQPQHF.

The chain combines TRBV19 with TRBJ1-2, with TRBD1 as a possible D gene (5 bases). The CDR3 covers 13 residues. V dropped 4 bases and J dropped 4 bases, with 10 bases sitting between them. Germline V lookup: CDR1 LNHDA, CDR2 SQIVND (reference sequence). The CDR3 DNA is TGTGCCAGTAGTAGTCAGGGCGGCTATGGCTACACCTTC. This gives the protein CASSSQGGYGYTF.

The V call is TRBV2, the J call TRBJ2-7; the D gene is possibly TRBD1 (6 bases). The length of the CDR3 is 12 residues. Deletions cut 5 bases from V and 2 bases from J, with 7 bases between. Per the germline V gene, CDR1 is SNHLY and CDR2 is FYNNEI. The CDR3 region is CASSQGPYEQYF. CDR3 bases: TGTGCCAGCAGTCAGGGGCCCTACGAGCAGTACTTC.

There are a few counts of this clone. The rearrangement uses TRBV7-9 and TRBJ1-3; TRBD1 matches at 9 bases. CDR3 size: 15 residues. J was trimmed by 4 bases and V by 3 bases; bases with no gene match: 4. Germline CDR1 and CDR2: SEHNR and FQNEAQ (reference sequence). The CDR3 sequence: CASSLDRGKGNTIYF. As DNA, the CDR3 is TGTGCCAGCAGCTTGGACAGGGGTAAAGGAAACACCATATATTTT. The full variable domain, its missing parts supplied by reference TRBV7-9 and TRBJ1-3, is DTGVSQNPRHKITKRGQNVTFRCDPISEHNRLYWYRQTLGQGPEFLTYFQNEAQLEKSRLLSDRFSAERPKGSFSTLEIQRTEQGDSAMYLCASSLDRGKGNTIYFGEGSWLTVV.

This chain joins TRBV6-6 and TRBJ1-6, with D perhaps matching TRBD1 (6 bases). Germline loops: CDR1 MNHNY, CDR2 SVGAGI (reference sequence). V was shortened by 9 bases and J by 0 bases, with 9 bases between the two germline ends. The CDR3 sequence is 14 residues long. The CDR3 here is CASLQGSYNSPLHF. DNA for the CDR3: TGTGCCAGTCTACAGGGCTCCTATAATTCACCCCTCCACTTT.

The chain carries TRBV7-8 and TRBJ2-5, with TRBD1 as a possible D gene (6 bases). With the DNA end fitting TRBJ2-7 better, the J assignment may be wrong. CDR1 and CDR2 (germline): SGHVS, FQNEAQ. This CDR3 has 14 amino acids. The CDR3, as DNA: TGTGCCAGCAGTTTGACAGGAGGTATCTACGAGCAGTACTTC. Protein sequence: CASSLTGGIYEQYF.

This clone appeared a few times. The chain links TRBV7-2 to TRBJ1-6, with 9 bases fitting TRBD1. V lost 1 base, J lost 9 bases, and 4 bases stayed unmatched. This CDR3 is built from 15 residues. The V gene's germline CDR1 is SGHTA and CDR2 FQGNSA. The CDR3 region is CASSLVTGGTSPLHF. The CDR3 DNA is TGTGCCAGCAGCTTAGTGACAGGGGGGACTTCACCCCTCCACTTT.

The V call is TRBV6-5, the J call TRBJ2-3; D is unresolved. V dropped 6 bases and J dropped 4 bases, with 8 bases sitting between them. The V gene's germline CDR1 is MNHEY and CDR2 SVGAGI. CDR3 length equals 12 residues. CDR3 nucleotide sequence: TGTGCCAGCAGGAACCAGGCAGATACGCAGTATTTT. Translation gives CASRNQADTQYF.

There are a few counts of this clone. The chain recombines TRBV7-9 with TRBJ2-3; weak D call: TRBD1 (7 bases). The length of the CDR3 is 16 residues. V shed 4 bases and J shed 3 bases, with 17 bases lying between them. Germline V gene data show CDR1 as SEHNR and CDR2 as FQNEAQ (reference sequence). The CDR3: CASSSRDRLGTDTQYF. The CDR3 DNA is TGTGCCAGCAGCTCGAGGGACAGACTAGGGACAGATACGCAGTATTTT.

The chain links TRBV5-6 to TRBJ2-7, with D perhaps TRBD1 (6 bases). CDR1 is SGHDT and CDR2 is YYEEEE in the germline V gene. The CDR3 contains 14 residues. The ends were cut back, 3 bases at V and 0 bases at J, with 10 bases in the middle. DNA of the CDR3: TGTGCCAGCAGCTCGTTAGGGGGCTCCTACGAGCAGTACTTC. This encodes CASSSLGGSYEQYF.

The J gene is TRBJ2-2, the V gene TRBV4-3, with D possibly matching TRBD2 (6 bases). This CDR3 spans 15 amino acids. V dropped 0 bases and J dropped 5 bases, with 10 bases sitting between them. Per germline, CDR1 LGHNA and CDR2 YSLEER. CDR3 in amino acids: CASSQDLLATGELFF. The DNA of the CDR3 is TGCGCCAGCAGCCAAGATTTGCTAGCGACCGGGGAGCTGTTTTTT.